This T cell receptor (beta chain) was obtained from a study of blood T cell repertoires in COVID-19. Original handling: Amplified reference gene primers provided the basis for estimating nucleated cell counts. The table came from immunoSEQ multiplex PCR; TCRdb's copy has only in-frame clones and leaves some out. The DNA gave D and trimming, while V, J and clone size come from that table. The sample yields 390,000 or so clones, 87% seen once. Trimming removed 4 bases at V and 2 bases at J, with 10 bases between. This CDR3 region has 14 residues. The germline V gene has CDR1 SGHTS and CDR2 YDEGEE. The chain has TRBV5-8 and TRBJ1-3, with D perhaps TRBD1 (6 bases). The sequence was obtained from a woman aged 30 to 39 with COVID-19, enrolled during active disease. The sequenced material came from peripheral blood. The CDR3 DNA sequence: TGTGCCAGCAGCCTCACAGGGACTGGAAACACCATATATTTT. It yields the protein CASSLTGTGNTIYF.